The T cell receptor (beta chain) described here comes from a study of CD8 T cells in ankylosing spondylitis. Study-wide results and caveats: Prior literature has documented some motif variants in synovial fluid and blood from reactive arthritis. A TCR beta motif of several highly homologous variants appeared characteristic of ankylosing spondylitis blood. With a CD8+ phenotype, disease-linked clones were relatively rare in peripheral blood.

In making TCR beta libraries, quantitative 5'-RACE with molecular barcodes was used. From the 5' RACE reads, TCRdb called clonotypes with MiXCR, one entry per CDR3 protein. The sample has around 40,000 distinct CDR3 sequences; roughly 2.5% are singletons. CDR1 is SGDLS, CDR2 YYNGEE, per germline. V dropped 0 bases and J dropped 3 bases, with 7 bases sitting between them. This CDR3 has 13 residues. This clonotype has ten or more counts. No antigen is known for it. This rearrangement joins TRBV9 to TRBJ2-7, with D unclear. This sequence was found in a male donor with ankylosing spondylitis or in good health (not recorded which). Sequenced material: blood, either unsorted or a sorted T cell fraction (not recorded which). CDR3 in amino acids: CASSVDGIYEQYF. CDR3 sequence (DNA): TGTGCCAGCAGCGTAGACGGAATCTACGAGCAGTACTTC.